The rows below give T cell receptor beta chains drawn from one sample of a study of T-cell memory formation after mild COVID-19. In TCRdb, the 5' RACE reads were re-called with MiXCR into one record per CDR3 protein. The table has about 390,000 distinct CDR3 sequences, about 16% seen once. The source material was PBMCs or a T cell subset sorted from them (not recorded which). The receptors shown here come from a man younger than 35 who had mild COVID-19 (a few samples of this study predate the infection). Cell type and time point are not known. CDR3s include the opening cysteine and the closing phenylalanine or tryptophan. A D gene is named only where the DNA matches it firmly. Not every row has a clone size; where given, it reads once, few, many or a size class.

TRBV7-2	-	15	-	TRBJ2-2	TGTGCCAGCAGCTTAGTCGTCTTCGCGCCGGGGGAGCTGTTTTTT	CASSLVVFAPGELFF
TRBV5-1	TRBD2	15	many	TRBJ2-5	TGCGCCAGCAGCTTGGCCGGGACTAGCGATGAGACCCAGTACTTC	CASSLAGTSDETQYF
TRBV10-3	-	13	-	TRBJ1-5	TGTGCCATCAGTCCGGACAGCCAGCGGCCCCAGCATTTT	CAISPDSQRPQHF
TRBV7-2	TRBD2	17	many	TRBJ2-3	TGTGCCAGCAGCTTTGGACTAGCGGGGGGCCGTGGAGATACGCAGTATTTT	CASSFGLAGGRGDTQYF
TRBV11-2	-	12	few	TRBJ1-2	TGTGCCAGCCGCGAGTGGAACTATGGCTACACCTTC	CASREWNYGYTF
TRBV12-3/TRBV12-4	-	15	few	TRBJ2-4	TGTGCCAGCAGTTCCTTACAGATAGCCAAAAACATTCAGTACTTC	CASSSLQIAKNIQYF
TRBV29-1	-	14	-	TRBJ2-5	TGCAGCGTTGGATACCCACCAACCGGGGAGACCCAGTACTTC	CSVGYPPTGETQYF
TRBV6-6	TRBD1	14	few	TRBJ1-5	TGTGCCAGCAGACTGGGACAGGGGGGTCAGCCCCAGCATTTT	CASRLGQGGQPQHF
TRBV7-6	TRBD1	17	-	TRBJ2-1	TGTGCCAGCAGCTCCCTTCTGGGACAGGGGGCGCCCAATGAGCAGTTCTTC	CASSSLLGQGAPNEQFF
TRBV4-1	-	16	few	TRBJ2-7	TGCGCCAGCAGCCAAGGTCCGCAGGTATCCCCCTACGAGCAGTACTTC	CASSQGPQVSPYEQYF
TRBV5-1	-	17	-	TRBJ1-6	TGCGCCAGCAGCTTGGCCCTGGGGGCCAATGAAAATTCACCCCTCCACTTT	CASSLALGANENSPLHF
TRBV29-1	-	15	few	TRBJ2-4	TGCAGCGTCCAAGGAGCAGGGGGGATGGGAAACATTCAGTACTTC	CSVQGAGGMGNIQYF
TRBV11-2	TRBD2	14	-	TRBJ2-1	TGTGCCAGCAGCTTAAGCGGGGGGGCGGTTGAGCAGTTCTTC	CASSLSGGAVEQFF
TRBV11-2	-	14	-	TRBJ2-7	TGTGCCAGCAGCTTAAAGCTTGACACGGCCGAGCAGTACTTC	CASSLKLDTAEQYF
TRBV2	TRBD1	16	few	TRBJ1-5	TGTGCCAGCCAGGACAGGGGGATTAGCGGCAATCAGCCCCAGCATTTT	CASQDRGISGNQPQHF
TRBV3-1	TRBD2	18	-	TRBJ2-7	TGTGCCAGCAGCCAAGTAGGGATAGGGAGGGAGAGCTCCTACGAGCAGTACTTC	CASSQVGIGRESSYEQYF
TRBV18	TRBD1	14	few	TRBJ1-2	TGTGCCAGCTCACCAGGGGGACAGCCCTATGGCTACACCTTC	CASSPGGQPYGYTF
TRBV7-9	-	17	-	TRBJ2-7	TGTGCCAGCAGCTTACGTGTCAGGCAGGGGGGATTCCACGAGCAGTACTTC	CASSLRVRQGGFHEQYF
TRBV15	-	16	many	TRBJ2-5	TGTGCCACCAGCAGAGATCGCCTTTCCCTGGGGGAGACCCAGTACTTC	CATSRDRLSLGETQYF
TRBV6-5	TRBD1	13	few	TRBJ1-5	TGTGCCAGCAGTACGACAGGGGGGCAGCCCCAGCATTTT	CASSTTGGQPQHF
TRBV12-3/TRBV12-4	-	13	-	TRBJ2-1	TGTGCCAGCAGTTTCGGCCTAGGCAAAGAGCAGTTCTTC	CASSFGLGKEQFF
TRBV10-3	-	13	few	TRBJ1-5	TGTGCCATCAGGGCTGGAGCCGGGGGCCCTGCGAATTTT	CAIRAGAGGPANF
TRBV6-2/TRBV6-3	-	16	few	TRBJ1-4	TGTGCCAGCAGCCAACCCTCAAAGGCAACTAATGAAAAACTGTTTTTT	CASSQPSKATNEKLFF
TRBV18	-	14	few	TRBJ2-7	TGTGCCAGCTCACCGCCGACAGGCTCCTACGAGCAGTACTTC	CASSPPTGSYEQYF
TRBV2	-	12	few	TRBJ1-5	TGTGCCAGCAGTAAGGGGGATCAGCCCCAGCATTTT	CASSKGDQPQHF
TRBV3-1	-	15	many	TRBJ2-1	TGTGCCAGCAGCCAAGATTCTGGGCGAGGGGGTGAGCAGTTCTTC	CASSQDSGRGGEQFF
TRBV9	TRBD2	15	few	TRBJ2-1	TGTGCCAGCAGCGTAGCTGCGGGGGGGCGGAATGAGCAGTTCTTC	CASSVAAGGRNEQFF
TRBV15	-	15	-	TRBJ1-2	TGTGCCACCAATTCAAACCGAGGAGGGCGCTATGGCTACACCTTC	CATNSNRGGRYGYTF
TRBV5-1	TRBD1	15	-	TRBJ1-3	TGCGCCAGCAGCAGCGACAGGGCCACTGGAAACACCATATATTTT	CASSSDRATGNTIYF
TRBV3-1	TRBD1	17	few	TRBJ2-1	TGTGCCAGCAGCCACTGGGCGGGACAGGGAGGGGACAATGAGCAGTTCTTC	CASSHWAGQGGDNEQFF
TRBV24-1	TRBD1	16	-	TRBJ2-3	TGTGCCACCAGTGAAGGACAGGGGGCAGGGACAGATACGCAGTATTTT	CATSEGQGAGTDTQYF
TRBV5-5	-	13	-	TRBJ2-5	TGTGCCAGCAGCTCTGCAGGGATAGAGACCCAGTACTTC	CASSSAGIETQYF
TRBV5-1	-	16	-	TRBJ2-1	TGCGCCAGCAGCTTGGTTCCGGGGACCTCTTACAATGAGCAGTTCTTC	CASSLVPGTSYNEQFF
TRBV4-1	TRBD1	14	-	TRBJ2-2	TGCGCCAGCAGCCGGGGACAGACCACCGGGGAGCTGTTTTTT	CASSRGQTTGELFF
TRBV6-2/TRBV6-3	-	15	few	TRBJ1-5	TGTGCCAGCAGTTATTCGGTGGCAGGGCTTCAGCCCCAGCATTTT	CASSYSVAGLQPQHF
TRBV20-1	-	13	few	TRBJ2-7	TGCAGTGCTCCCGCTCAACCCTCCTACGAGCAGTACTTC	CSAPAQPSYEQYF
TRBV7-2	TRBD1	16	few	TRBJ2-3	TGTGCCAGCAGCCCAAGCTGGGGACAGGGCACAGATACGCAGTATTTT	CASSPSWGQGTDTQYF
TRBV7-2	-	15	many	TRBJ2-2	TGTGCCAGCAGCTTATCCGGGGTGGACACCGGGGAGCTGTTTTTT	CASSLSGVDTGELFF
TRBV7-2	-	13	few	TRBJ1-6	TGTGCCAGCAGCTTATTCCCGGATTCACCCCTCCACTTT	CASSLFPDSPLHF
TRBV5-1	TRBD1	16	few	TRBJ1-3	TGCGCCAGCAGCTTGGAGGGACAGGTCTCTGGAAACACCATATATTTT	CASSLEGQVSGNTIYF
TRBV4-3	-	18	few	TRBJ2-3	TGCGCCAGCAGCCAAGACCCCCCCATCGGGGGCAACACAGATACGCAGTATTTT	CASSQDPPIGGNTDTQYF
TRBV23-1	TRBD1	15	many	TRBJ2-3	TGCGCCAGCCCCACACTACAGGGGGCGACAGATACGCAGTATTTT	CASPTLQGATDTQYF
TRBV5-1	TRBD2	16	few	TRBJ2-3	TGCGCCAGCAGCTCCGGCCCTAGCGGGGCGACAGATACGCAGTATTTT	CASSSGPSGATDTQYF
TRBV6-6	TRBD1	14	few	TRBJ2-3	TGTGCCATTTCGGGGACAGTCATATCAGATACGCAGTATTTT	CAISGTVISDTQYF
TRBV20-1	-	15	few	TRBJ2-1	TGCAGTGCTAGAGACGGGATTGGCTCCTACAATGAGCAGTTCTTC	CSARDGIGSYNEQFF
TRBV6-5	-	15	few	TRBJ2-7	TGTGCCAGCAGTTACCGGGCACAAAGTTCCTACGAGCAGTACTTC	CASSYRAQSSYEQYF
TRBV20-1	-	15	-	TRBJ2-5	TGCAGTGCTAGAGAGGGGGCAGGGAGGCAAGAGACCCAGTACTTC	CSAREGAGRQETQYF
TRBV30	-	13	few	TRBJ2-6	TGTGCCTGTTCAGGCTCTGGGGCCAACGTCCTGACTTTC	CACSGSGANVLTF
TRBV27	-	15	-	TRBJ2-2	TGTGCCAGCAGCCCATGGGGGGTGAACACCGGGGAGCTGTTTTTT	CASSPWGVNTGELFF
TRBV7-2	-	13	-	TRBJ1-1	TGTGCCAGCAGCTCAAGTTCGAACACTGAAGCTTTCTTT	CASSSSSNTEAFF
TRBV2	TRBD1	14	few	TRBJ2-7	TGTGCCAGCAGTAACGGACAGGACTCCTACGAGCAGTACTTC	CASSNGQDSYEQYF